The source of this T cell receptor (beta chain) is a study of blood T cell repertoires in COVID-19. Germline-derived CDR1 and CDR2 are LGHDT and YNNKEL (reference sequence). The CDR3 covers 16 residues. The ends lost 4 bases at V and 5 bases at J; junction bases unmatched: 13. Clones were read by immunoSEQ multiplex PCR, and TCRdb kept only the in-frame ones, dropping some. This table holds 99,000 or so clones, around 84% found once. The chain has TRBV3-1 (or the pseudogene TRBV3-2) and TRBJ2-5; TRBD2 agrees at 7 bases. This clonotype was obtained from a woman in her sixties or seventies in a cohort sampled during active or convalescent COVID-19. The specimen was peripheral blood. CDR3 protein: CASSRREALQGETQYF. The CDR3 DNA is TGTGCCAGCAGCCGACGGGAGGCCCTCCAAGGGGAGACCCAGTACTTC.